The 15 T cell receptor beta chains in this list originate from one sample, sequenced in a study of T cells in Graves' hyperthyroidism and ophthalmopathy. Template material for amplifying TCR beta CDR3 regions consisted of RNA transcripts. The HTBI primer set was used in a first-round RT-PCR of the TCR CDR3. TCRdb reprocessed the multiplex PCR reads with MiXCR, giving one entry per CDR3 protein. The sample includes about 620,000 distinct CDR3 sequences, about 17% of them seen just once. Sequencing was carried out using blood. Every receptor here comes from a woman in her twenties or thirties with Graves' hyperthyroidism.

This clonotype was seen many times. V usage is TRBV6-1 and J usage is TRBJ2-7; tentatively, D is TRBD1 (6 bases). CDR3 length equals 14 residues. The V gene's germline CDR1 is MNHNS and CDR2 SASEGT. V lost 10 bases and J lost 5, with 21 bases in between. In nucleotides, the CDR3 is TGTGCCACCATAGAGGGGACACAACACAACGAGCAGTACTTC. Translation: CATIEGTQHNEQYF.

The table lists this clonotype with many counts. One end of the junction varies from germline; a read error may be responsible. J is TRBJ1-1 and V is TRBV5-1, with TRBD1 matching over 7 bases. The CDR3 length is 14 residues. Germline lookup yields CDR1 SGHRS and CDR2 YFSETQ. CDR3: CASSLGTVNTEAFF. The CDR3 bases are TGTGCCAGCAGCTTGGGGACAGTGAACACTGAAGCTTTCTTT.

The chain carries TRBV20-1 and TRBJ1-6; TRBD1 agrees at 8 bases. CDR1 and CDR2 from the germline V gene are DFQATT and SNEGSKA (reference sequence). The CDR3 loop spans 13 amino acids. The V gene end was trimmed by 3 bases and the J gene end by 9 bases; junction bases not matched to a gene: 4. Here the CDR3 DNA reads TGCAGTGCTAGGAGGACAGGGAGTTCACCCCTCCACTTT. Translating it yields CSARRTGSSPLHF.

In its sample, this clonotype was seen many times. This rearrangement joins TRBV28 to TRBJ1-1, with unresolved D. CDR1 is MDHEN and CDR2 is SYDVKM in the germline V gene. The CDR3 consists of 12 residues. Trimming left V 6 bases short and J 3 bases short, with 8 bases between. CDR3 residues: CASSSFDTEAFF. CDR3 in DNA: TGTGCCAGCAGCTCCTTCGACACTGAAGCTTTCTTT.

This clonotype was counted only a few times. V gene TRBV7-2 combines with J gene TRBJ2-1; the match to TRBD1 covers 9 bases. V trimming: 9 bases; J trimming: 3 bases; junction bases outside the gene matches: 6. The CDR3 loop spans 14 amino acids. The V gene's germline CDR1 is SGHTA and CDR2 FQGNSA. The CDR3 spells CASGGTGIYNEQFF. CDR3 nucleotides: TGTGCCAGTGGGGGGACAGGGATCTACAATGAGCAGTTCTTC.

The V gene is TRBV27, the J gene TRBJ2-7; 7 bases are a match to TRBD1. Germline CDR1 and CDR2: MNHEY and SMNVEV (reference sequence). The CDR3 sequence is 14 residues long. J lost 7 bases, V lost 10 bases, and 16 bases had no gene match. CDR3 protein: CAIGRQGGPLEQYF. The CDR3 region has the DNA TGTGCCATTGGCCGACAAGGGGGCCCCTTGGAGCAGTACTTC.

In this sample, this clonotype turned up a few times. V usage is TRBV9 and J usage is TRBJ1-1, with D perhaps matching TRBD1 (6 bases). Germline V gene lookup returns CDR1 SGDLS and CDR2 YYNGEE. The V gene lost 6 bases and the J gene lost 1 base, with 13 bases spanning the gap. The CDR3 consists of 14 residues. CDR3 residues: CASNKGHPNTEAFF. CDR3 in DNA: TGTGCCAGCAATAAGGGACACCCGAACACTGAAGCTTTCTTT.

A few counts support this clonotype. The CDR3 DNA is TGTGCCACCGCGCTAGCGAACACAGATACGCAGTATTTT. Translation: CATALANTDTQYF. This chain connects TRBV27 to TRBJ2-3; D possibly corresponds to TRBD2 (6 bases). Trimming cost V 10 bases and J 2 bases, with 13 bases left between them. The CDR3 loop spans 13 amino acids. Germline V gene data show CDR1 as MNHEY and CDR2 as SMNVEV (reference sequence).

J is TRBJ1-2 and V is TRBV27; 8 bases agree with TRBD1. The germline gives CDR1 MNHEY, CDR2 SMNVEV (reference sequence). This CDR3 is 13 amino acids long. Trimming cost V 6 bases and J 6 bases; bases outside gene matches: 6. For the CDR3, the DNA is TGTGCCAGCAGAAACTCAGGGGGCAATGGCTACACCTTC. Protein sequence: CASRNSGGNGYTF.

This chain uses TRBV19 with TRBJ2-5, with D possibly matching TRBD1 (5 bases). The germline CDR1 and CDR2 sequences are LNHDA and SQIVND (reference sequence). This CDR3 comprises 14 residues. V gave up 5 bases and J gave up 2 bases, with 12 bases separating them. The CDR3 DNA sequence: TGTGCCAGTAGTCCCCGACAGCTTCAAGAGACCCAGTACTTC. Its translation is CASSPRQLQETQYF.

The chain uses TRBV5-1 and TRBJ2-1, with 8 bases aligning to TRBD2. CDR3 size: 14 residues. With 4 bases clipped from V and 10 bases from J, the junction kept 10 bases outside the gene matches. The V gene's germline CDR1 is SGHRS and CDR2 YFSETQ. CDR3 region: CASSGSGSPREQFF. In nucleotides, the CDR3 is TGCGCCAGCAGCGGGAGCGGGAGTCCGCGAGAGCAGTTCTTC.

The gene calls are TRBV7-2 and TRBJ2-7; weak D call: TRBD2 (6 bases). Germline V gene sequence: CDR1 SGHTA, CDR2 FQGNSA. The V gene lost 5 bases and the J gene lost 0 bases, with 11 bases spanning the gap. The CDR3 consists of 14 residues. CDR3 in amino acids: CASSPFGSSYEQYF. CDR3 in DNA: TGTGCCAGCAGCCCCTTCGGGAGCTCCTACGAGCAGTACTTC.

This clonotype was seen a few times. This rearrangement joins TRBV2 to TRBJ1-5, with D unresolved. Trimming removed 1 base from V and 1 base from J, with 17 bases in between. Germline CDR1 and CDR2: SNHLY and FYNNEI. This CDR3 is 18 amino acids long. Written as DNA, the CDR3 is TGTGCCAGCAGTGAAGGAGGCCCGGGATTTCTAAGCAATCAGCCCCAGCATTTT. Translation gives CASSEGGPGFLSNQPQHF.

This clonotype was counted ten times or more. The gene calls are TRBV28 and TRBJ2-7; 8 positions agree with TRBD1. The CDR3 contains 16 residues. Germline CDR1 and CDR2: MDHEN and SYDVKM. V shed 6 bases, J shed 2 bases, and the junction held 12 bases outside the gene matches. CDR3 amino acids: CASRPRDRRSTYEQYF. DNA of the CDR3: TGTGCCAGCAGGCCTCGGGACAGGCGCTCCACCTACGAGCAGTACTTC.

This clonotype was seen ten or more times. The chain recombines TRBV7-9 with TRBJ1-1; TRBD1 is a possible D gene (5 bases). Trimming pared 2 bases from V and 4 bases from J, leaving 14 bases between. The CDR3 runs to 15 residues. CDR1 is SEHNR, CDR2 FQNEAQ, per germline (reference sequence). The CDR3 loop is CASSLSGNRGTEAFF. CDR3 DNA: TGTGCCAGCAGCTTATCAGGGAACCGGGGCACTGAAGCTTTCTTT.